Each of the 9 T cell receptor beta chains below was sequenced from the same sample in a study of OX40 agonist ivuxolimab in advanced cancers. Sequencing was performed with immunoSEQ multiplex PCR; in TCRdb, only in-frame clones are kept and a portion is missing. The sample includes some 86,000 clones, about 91% of them seen just once. The sample in question was CD4+ or CD8+ T cells sorted from blood, obtained in a trial of the OX40 agonist ivuxolimab. The receptor set was obtained from an adult with an advanced solid tumor such as melanoma, head and neck, liver or kidney cancer.

The chain carries TRBV30 and TRBJ1-1, with 7 bases fitting TRBD1. The germline V gene has CDR1 GTSNPN and CDR2 SVGIG (reference sequence). CDR3 size: 14 residues. Trimming removed 5 bases from V and 0 bases from J; junction bases left unmatched: 6. The CDR3 coding sequence is TGTGCCTGGTCGGGACAGACTATGAACACTGAAGCTTTCTTT. It encodes CAWSGQTMNTEAFF.

This chain links TRBV18 with TRBJ2-7, with TRBD2 matching 10 bases. With V trimmed by 2 bases and J by 3 bases, 4 bases remained unmatched. Germline-derived CDR1 and CDR2 are KGHSH and LQKENI. The CDR3 has 15 residues. CDR3 region: CASSPSGTSDYEQYF. DNA for the CDR3: TGTGCCAGCTCACCATCAGGGACTAGCGACTACGAGCAGTACTTC.

This chain uses TRBV6-1 with TRBJ1-3; 7 nucleotides line up with TRBD1. CDR1 and CDR2 (germline): MNHNS, SASEGT. V lost 11 bases to trimming and J lost 0 bases; unmatched junction nucleotides: 7. The CDR3 is made up of 14 amino acids. The CDR3 region has the DNA TGTGCCGGGGGCAGGGGGGTCTCTGGAAACACCATATATTTT. It encodes CAGGRGVSGNTIYF.

The J gene is TRBJ2-7, the V gene TRBV15, with 8 bases aligning to TRBD1. The junction had 4 bases not matched to a gene; V was cut back by 3 bases and J by 0 bases. CDR1 is LNHNV, CDR2 YYDKDF, per germline (reference sequence). This CDR3 has 15 amino acids. This CDR3 is CATSRGTGGSYEQYF. Written as DNA, the CDR3 is TGTGCCACCAGCAGGGGGACAGGCGGCTCCTACGAGCAGTACTTC. Variable domain in full (rest from reference TRBV15 and TRBJ2-7): DAMVIQNPRYQVTQFGKPVTLSCSQTLNHNVMYWYQQKSSQAPKLLFHYYDKDFNNEADTPDNFQSRRPNTSFCFLDIRSPGLGDTAMYLCATSRGTGGSYEQYFGPGTRLTVT.

This rearrangement joins TRBV7-2 to TRBJ2-5, with unresolved D. Trimming removed 4 bases at V and 6 bases at J, with 18 bases between. Germline CDR1 and CDR2: SGHTA and FQGNSA. CDR3 size: 15 residues. The CDR3 reads CASSYQVSGLKTQYF. CDR3 bases: TGTGCCAGCAGCTACCAGGTCTCGGGCCTGAAGACCCAGTACTTC.

The V and J genes are TRBV5-1 and TRBJ2-3, with a weak D call TRBD2 (5 bases). Deletions cut 0 bases from V and 4 bases from J, with 9 bases between. The CDR3 consists of 14 residues. Germline V gene data show CDR1 as SGHRS and CDR2 as YFSETQ. CDR3 protein: CASSLELVADTQYF. The DNA for the CDR3 is TGCGCCAGCAGCTTGGAACTAGTAGCAGATACGCAGTATTTT. The variable domain in full, with the rest retrieved from reference TRBV5-1 and TRBJ2-3, is KAGVTQTPRYLIKTRGQQVTLSCSPISGHRSVSWYQQTPGQGLQFLFEYFSETQRNKGNFPGRFSGRQFSNSRSEMNVSTLELGDSALYLCASSLELVADTQYFGPGTRLTVL.

V gene TRBV7-3 combines with J gene TRBJ2-3; 9 bases are a match to TRBD1. Per the germline V gene, CDR1 is SGHTA and CDR2 is FQGTGA. The CDR3 has 15 residues. V was pared by 4 bases and J by 0 bases, with 2 bases of the junction left unmatched. The DNA of the CDR3 is TGTGCCAGCAGCTCACAGGGGGCAAGCACAGATACGCAGTATTTT. As protein: CASSSQGASTDTQYF.

This rearrangement joins TRBV18 to TRBJ2-3; tentative D call: TRBD2 (6 bases). V was clipped by 4 bases and J by 7 bases, with 15 bases between them. CDR1 and CDR2 from the germline V gene are KGHSH and LQKENI. The length of the CDR3 is 14 residues. CDR3 sequence: CASSQLAERHTQYF. DNA of the CDR3: TGTGCCAGCTCACAACTAGCAGAGCGGCATACGCAGTATTTT.

This clone was seen a few times. V gene TRBV7-9 combines with J gene TRBJ1-5; weak D call: TRBD1 (5 bases). Germline V gives CDR1 SEHNR, CDR2 FQNEAQ (reference sequence). The CDR3 is 15 residues long. V lost 5 bases to trimming and J lost 2 bases, with 13 bases between them. The CDR3 sequence: CASSRGLEGNQPQHF. In DNA form, the CDR3 reads TGTGCCAGCAGCAGGGGCTTGGAGGGCAATCAGCCCCAGCATTTT.